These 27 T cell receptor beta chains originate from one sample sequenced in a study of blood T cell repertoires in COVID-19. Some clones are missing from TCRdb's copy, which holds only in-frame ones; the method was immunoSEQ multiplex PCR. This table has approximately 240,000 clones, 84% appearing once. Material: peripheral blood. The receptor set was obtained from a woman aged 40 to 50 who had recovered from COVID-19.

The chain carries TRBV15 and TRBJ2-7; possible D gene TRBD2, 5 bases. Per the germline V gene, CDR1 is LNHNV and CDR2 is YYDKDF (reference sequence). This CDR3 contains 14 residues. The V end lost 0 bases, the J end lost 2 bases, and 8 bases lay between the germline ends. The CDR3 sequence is CATSREGSAYEQYF. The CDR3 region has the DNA TGTGCCACCAGCAGAGAAGGGAGCGCCTACGAGCAGTACTTC.

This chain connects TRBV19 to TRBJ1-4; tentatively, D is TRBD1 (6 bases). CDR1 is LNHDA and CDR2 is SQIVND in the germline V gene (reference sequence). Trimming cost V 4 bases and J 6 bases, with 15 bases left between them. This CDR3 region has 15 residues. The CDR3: CASSKWGTIDEKLFF. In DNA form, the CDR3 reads TGTGCCAGTAGTAAGTGGGGGACAATCGATGAAAAACTGTTTTTT.

The CDR3 nucleotides are TGCGCCAGCAGCTTCGAGGTCTCCGGGGCCAACGTCCTGACTTTC. It yields the protein CASSFEVSGANVLTF. The genes are TRBV5-1 and TRBJ2-6; D gene unclear. Looked up from germline, CDR1 is SGHRS and CDR2 is YFSETQ. V lost 2 bases and J 4 bases, leaving 10 bases between the germline ends. The CDR3 totals 15 residues.

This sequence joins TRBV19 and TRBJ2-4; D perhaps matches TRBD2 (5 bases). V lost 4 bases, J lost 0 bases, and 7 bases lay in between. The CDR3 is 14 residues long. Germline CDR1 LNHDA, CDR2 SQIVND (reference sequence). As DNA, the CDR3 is TGTGCCAGTAGTAACGGGGTAGCCAAAAACATTCAGTACTTC. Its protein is CASSNGVAKNIQYF.

CDR3 protein: CASSYRGTQTYEQYF. As DNA, the CDR3 is TGTGCCAGCAGTTATCGGGGGACTCAGACCTACGAGCAGTACTTC. The chain links TRBV6-5 to TRBJ2-7; a weak D match, TRBD2 (6 bases). The germline gives CDR1 MNHEY, CDR2 SVGAGI. Trimming took off 3 bases at V and 2 bases at J, with 14 bases between the two ends. CDR3 size: 15 residues.

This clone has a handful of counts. CDR3 residues: CASSLGGPNQPQHF. The DNA for the CDR3 is TGTGCCAGCAGCTTGGGGGGGCCTAATCAGCCCCAGCATTTT. The chain has TRBV5-4 and TRBJ1-5, with D perhaps matching TRBD1 (6 bases). V lost 0 bases and J lost 4, with 8 bases in between. This CDR3 contains 14 residues. Per the germline V gene, CDR1 is SGHNT and CDR2 is YYREEE (reference sequence).

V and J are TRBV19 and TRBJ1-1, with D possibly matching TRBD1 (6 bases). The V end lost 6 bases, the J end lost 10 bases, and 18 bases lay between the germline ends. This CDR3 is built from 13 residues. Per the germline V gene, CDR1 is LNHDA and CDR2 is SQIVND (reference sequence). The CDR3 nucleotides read TGTGCCAGTAGCACGTCGCAGGGGAGTGGAGCTTTCTTT. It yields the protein CASSTSQGSGAFF.

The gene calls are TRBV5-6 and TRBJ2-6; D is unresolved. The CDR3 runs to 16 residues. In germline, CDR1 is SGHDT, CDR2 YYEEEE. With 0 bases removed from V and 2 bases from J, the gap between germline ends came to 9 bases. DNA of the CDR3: TGTGCCAGCAGCTTGGGGCCCTCCGCTGGGGCCAACGTCCTGACTTTC. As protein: CASSLGPSAGANVLTF.

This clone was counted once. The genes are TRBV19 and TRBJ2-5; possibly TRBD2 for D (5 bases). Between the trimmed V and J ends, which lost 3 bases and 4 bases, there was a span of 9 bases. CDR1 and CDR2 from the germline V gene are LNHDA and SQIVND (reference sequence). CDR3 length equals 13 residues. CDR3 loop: CASSIWRRETQYF. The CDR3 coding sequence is TGTGCCAGTAGTATTTGGAGGCGAGAGACCCAGTACTTC.

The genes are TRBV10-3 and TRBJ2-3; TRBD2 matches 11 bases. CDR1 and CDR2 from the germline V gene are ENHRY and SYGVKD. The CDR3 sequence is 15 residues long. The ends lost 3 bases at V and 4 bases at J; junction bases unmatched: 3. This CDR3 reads CAISEFSGGADTQYF. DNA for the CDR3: TGTGCCATCAGTGAATTTAGCGGGGGGGCAGATACGCAGTATTTT.

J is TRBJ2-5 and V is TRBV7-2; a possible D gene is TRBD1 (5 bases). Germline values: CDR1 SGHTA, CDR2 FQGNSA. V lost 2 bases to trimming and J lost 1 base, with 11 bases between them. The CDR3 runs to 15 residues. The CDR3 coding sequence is TGTGCCAGCAGCTTACCGGAGACAGCCCAAGAGACCCAGTACTTC. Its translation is CASSLPETAQETQYF.

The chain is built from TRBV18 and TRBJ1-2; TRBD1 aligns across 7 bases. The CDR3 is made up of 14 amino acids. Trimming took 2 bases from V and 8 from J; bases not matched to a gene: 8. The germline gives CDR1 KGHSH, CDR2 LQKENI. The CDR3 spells CASSPDEGAPGYTF. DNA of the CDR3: TGTGCCAGCTCACCAGACGAGGGGGCGCCGGGCTACACCTTC.

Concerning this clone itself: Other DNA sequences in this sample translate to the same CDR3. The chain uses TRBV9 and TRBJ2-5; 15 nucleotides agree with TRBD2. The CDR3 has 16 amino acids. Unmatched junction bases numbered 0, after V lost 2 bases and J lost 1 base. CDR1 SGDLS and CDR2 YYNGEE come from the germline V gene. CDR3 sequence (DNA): TGTGCCAGCAGCGTGGGACTAGCGGGGGGCCAAGAGACCCAGTACTTC. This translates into CASSVGLAGGQETQYF.

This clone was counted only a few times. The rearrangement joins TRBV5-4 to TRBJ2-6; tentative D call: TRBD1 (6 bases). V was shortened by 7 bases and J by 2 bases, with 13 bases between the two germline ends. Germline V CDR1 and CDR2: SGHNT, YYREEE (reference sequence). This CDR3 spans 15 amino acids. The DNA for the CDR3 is TGTGCCAGCGCAGAGGGGGAGACTGGGGCCAACGTCCTGACTTTC. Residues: CASAEGETGANVLTF.

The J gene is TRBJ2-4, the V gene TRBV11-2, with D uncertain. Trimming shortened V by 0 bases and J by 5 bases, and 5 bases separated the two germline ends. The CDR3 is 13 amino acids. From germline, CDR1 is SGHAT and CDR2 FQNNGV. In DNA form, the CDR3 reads TGTGCCAGCAGCTTAGATCTACAAAACATTCAGTACTTC. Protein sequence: CASSLDLQNIQYF.

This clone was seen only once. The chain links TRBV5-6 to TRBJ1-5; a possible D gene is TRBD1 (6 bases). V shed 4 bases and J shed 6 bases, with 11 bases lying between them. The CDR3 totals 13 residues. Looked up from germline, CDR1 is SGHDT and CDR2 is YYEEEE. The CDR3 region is CASSTGYGQPQHF. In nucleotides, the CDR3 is TGTGCCAGCAGCACAGGGTATGGTCAGCCCCAGCATTTT.

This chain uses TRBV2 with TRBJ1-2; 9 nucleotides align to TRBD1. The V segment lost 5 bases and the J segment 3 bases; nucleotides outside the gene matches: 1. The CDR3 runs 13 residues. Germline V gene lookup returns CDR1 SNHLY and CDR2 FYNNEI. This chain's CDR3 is CASSRDRDYGYTF. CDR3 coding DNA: TGTGCCAGCAGTAGGGACAGGGACTATGGCTACACCTTC.

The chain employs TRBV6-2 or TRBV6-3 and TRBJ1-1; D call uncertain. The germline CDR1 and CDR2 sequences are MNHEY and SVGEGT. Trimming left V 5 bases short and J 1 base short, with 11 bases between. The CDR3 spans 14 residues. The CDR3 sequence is CASSAVTRNTEAFF. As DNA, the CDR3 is TGTGCCAGCAGTGCCGTGACAAGGAACACTGAAGCTTTCTTT.

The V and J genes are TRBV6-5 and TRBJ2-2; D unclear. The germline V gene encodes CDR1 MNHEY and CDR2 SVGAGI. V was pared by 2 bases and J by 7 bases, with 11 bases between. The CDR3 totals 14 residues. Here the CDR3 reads CASSYRGRIGELFF. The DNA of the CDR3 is TGTGCCAGCAGTTACCGTGGCAGAATCGGGGAGCTGTTTTTT.

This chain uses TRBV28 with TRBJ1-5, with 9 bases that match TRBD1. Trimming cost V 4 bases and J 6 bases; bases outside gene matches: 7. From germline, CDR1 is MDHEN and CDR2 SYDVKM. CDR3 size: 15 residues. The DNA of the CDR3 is TGTGCCAGCAGTTCCGGACAGGGGCCGGGTCAGCCCCAGCATTTT. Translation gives CASSSGQGPGQPQHF.

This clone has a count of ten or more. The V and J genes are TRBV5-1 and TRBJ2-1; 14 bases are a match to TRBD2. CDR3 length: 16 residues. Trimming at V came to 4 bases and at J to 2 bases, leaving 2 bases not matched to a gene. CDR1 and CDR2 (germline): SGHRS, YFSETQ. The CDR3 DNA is TGCGCCAGCAGCACGGGACTAGCGGGGGCCTACAATGAGCAGTTCTTC. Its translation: CASSTGLAGAYNEQFF.

The CDR3 region is CASSVGDRGATNEKLFF. The CDR3 DNA sequence: TGTGCCAGCAGCGTAGGGGACAGGGGAGCAACTAATGAAAAACTGTTTTTT. V usage is TRBV9 and J usage is TRBJ1-4; 10 nucleotides agree with TRBD1. The germline gives CDR1 SGDLS, CDR2 YYNGEE. The CDR3 extends over 17 amino acids. V dropped 0 bases and J dropped 0; count of bases not matched to a gene: 2.

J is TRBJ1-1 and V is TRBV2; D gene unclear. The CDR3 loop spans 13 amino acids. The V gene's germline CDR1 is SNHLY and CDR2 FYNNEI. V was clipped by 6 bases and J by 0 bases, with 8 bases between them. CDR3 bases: TGTGCCAGCAGGGAGATCATGAACACTGAAGCTTTCTTT. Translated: CASREIMNTEAFF.

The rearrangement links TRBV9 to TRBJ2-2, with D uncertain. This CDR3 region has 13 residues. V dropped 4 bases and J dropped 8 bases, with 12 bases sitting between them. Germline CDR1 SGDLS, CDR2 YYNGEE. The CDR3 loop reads CASSPRFEGELFF. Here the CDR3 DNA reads TGTGCCAGCAGCCCCCGGTTCGAAGGGGAGCTGTTTTTT.

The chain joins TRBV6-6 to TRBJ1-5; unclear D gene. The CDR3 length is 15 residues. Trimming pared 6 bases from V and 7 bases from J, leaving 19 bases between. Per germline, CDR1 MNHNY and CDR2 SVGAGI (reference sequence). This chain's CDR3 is CASSSTLRQEQPQHF. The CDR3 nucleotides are TGTGCCAGCAGCTCAACTCTCCGCCAAGAACAGCCCCAGCATTTT.

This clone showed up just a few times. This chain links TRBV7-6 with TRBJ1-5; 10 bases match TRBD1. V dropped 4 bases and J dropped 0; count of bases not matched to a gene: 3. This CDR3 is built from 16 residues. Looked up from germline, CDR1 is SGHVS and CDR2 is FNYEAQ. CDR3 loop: CASSWGTGDSNQPQHF. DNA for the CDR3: TGTGCCAGCAGCTGGGGGACAGGGGATAGCAATCAGCCCCAGCATTTT.

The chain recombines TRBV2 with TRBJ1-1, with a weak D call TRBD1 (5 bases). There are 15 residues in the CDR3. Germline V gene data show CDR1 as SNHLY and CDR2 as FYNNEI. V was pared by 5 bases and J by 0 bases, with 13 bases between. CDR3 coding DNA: TGTGCCAGCAGTTCCGACAGAGCCATGAACACTGAAGCTTTCTTT. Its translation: CASSSDRAMNTEAFF. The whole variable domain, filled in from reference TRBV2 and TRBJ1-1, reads EPEVTQTPSHQVTQMGQEVILRCVPISNHLYFYWYRQILGQKVEFLVSFYNNEISEKSEIFDDQFSVERPDGSNFTLKIRSTKLEDSAMYFCASSSDRAMNTEAFFGQGTRLTVV.